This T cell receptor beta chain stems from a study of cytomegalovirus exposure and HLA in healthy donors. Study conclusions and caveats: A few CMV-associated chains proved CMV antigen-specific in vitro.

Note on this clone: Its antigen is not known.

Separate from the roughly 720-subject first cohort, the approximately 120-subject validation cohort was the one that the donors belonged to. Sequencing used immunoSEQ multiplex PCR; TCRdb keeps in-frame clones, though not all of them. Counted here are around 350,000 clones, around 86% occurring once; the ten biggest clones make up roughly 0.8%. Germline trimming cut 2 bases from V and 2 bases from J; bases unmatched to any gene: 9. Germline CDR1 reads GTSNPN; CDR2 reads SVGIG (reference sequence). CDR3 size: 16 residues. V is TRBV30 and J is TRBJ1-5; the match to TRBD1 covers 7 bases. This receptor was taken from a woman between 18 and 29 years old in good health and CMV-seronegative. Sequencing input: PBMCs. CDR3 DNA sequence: TGTGCCTGGAGTAACGGGTCAGGGGGTCGCAATCAGCCCCAGCATTTT. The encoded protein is CAWSNGSGGRNQPQHF.